This is a list of T cell receptor beta chains from one sample in a study of OX40 agonist ivuxolimab in advanced cancers. Using immunoSEQ multiplex PCR, the repertoire was profiled, and TCRdb retains in-frame clones only, with some absent. The data contain 50,000 to 60,000 clones, roughly nine tenths of them singletons. Sequencing was performed on CD4+ or CD8+ T cells sorted from blood, taken in a trial of the OX40 agonist ivuxolimab. The receptors were gathered from an adult with an advanced solid tumor such as melanoma, head and neck, liver or kidney cancer. Each CDR3 is given with its conserved first and last residue. A D gene is named only where the DNA matches it firmly. Size tells how often a clone was seen (once, few, many) or the class of an expanded clone, and some rows leave it out.

V: TRBV9
J: TRBJ2-7
D: TRBD1
size: NA
CDR3: CASSPATGGDEQYF
DNA: TGTGCCAGCAGCCCAGCGACAGGGGGCGACGAGCAGTACTTC

V: TRBV5-6
J: TRBJ1-4
D: NA
size: NA
CDR3: CASSLVPPAGNEKLFF
DNA: TGTGCCAGCAGCCTTGTCCCGCCAGCTGGTAATGAAAAACTGTTTTTT

V: TRBV28
J: TRBJ1-6
D: TRBD1
size: NA
CDR3: CASSPGTAGPNSPLHF
DNA: TGTGCCAGCAGTCCCGGGACAGCAGGGCCTAATTCACCCCTCCACTTT

V: TRBV4-1
J: TRBJ2-3
D: TRBD2
size: NA
CDR3: CASTPGGGLGDTQYF
DNA: TGCGCCAGCACCCCCGGGGGGGGCCTTGGAGATACGCAGTATTTT

V: TRBV10-3
J: TRBJ2-3
D: NA
size: few
CDR3: CAISEQGGDTQYF
DNA: TGTGCCATCAGCGAACAGGGTGGAGATACGCAGTATTTT

V: TRBV2
J: TRBJ1-1
D: TRBD1
size: NA
CDR3: CATLTGTDDQAFF
DNA: TGTGCCACCCTAACCGGGACAGATGATCAAGCTTTCTTT

V: TRBV5-6
J: TRBJ2-3
D: NA
size: NA
CDR3: CASSLGGLDSTDTQYF
DNA: TGTGCCAGCAGCTTGGGTGGTTTGGACAGCACAGATACGCAGTATTTT

V: TRBV4-2
J: TRBJ1-6
D: NA
size: NA
CDR3: CASSQGSSGDSPLHF
DNA: TGTGCCAGCAGCCAAGGTTCCTCCGGAGATTCACCCCTCCACTTT

V: TRBV11-2
J: TRBJ2-1
D: NA
size: NA
CDR3: CASSFLWIDNEQFF
DNA: TGTGCCAGCAGCTTTCTCTGGATCGACAATGAGCAGTTCTTC

V: TRBV10-3
J: TRBJ1-4
D: NA
size: NA
CDR3: CATRGDEKLFF
DNA: TGTGCCACCCGCGGAGATGAAAAACTGTTTTTT

V: TRBV5-5
J: TRBJ2-7
D: TRBD1
size: NA
CDR3: CASSLEAGQGFGYEQYF
DNA: TGTGCCAGCAGCTTGGAAGCGGGACAGGGATTCGGGTACGAGCAGTACTTC

V: TRBV10-2
J: TRBJ2-3
D: TRBD2
size: NA
CDR3: CASSEAIGTSGGGRANRLQDTQYF
DNA: TGCGCCAGCAGTGAGGCGATTGGGACTAGCGGGGGAGGTAGGGCCAATCGCCTCCAGGATACGCAGTATTTT

V: TRBV4-2
J: TRBJ2-7
D: NA
size: NA
CDR3: CASRDNRDYEQYF
DNA: TGTGCCAGCAGGGACAACAGGGACTACGAGCAGTACTTC

V: TRBV5-4
J: TRBJ2-6
D: NA
size: NA
CDR3: CASRPGYGSGANVLTF
DNA: TGTGCCAGCAGACCCGGGTACGGATCTGGGGCCAACGTCCTGACTTTC

V: TRBV28
J: TRBJ2-3
D: TRBD2
size: NA
CDR3: CASSLESGGPNTDTQYF
DNA: TGTGCCAGCAGTTTAGAGAGCGGGGGCCCTAACACAGATACGCAGTATTTT

V: TRBV19
J: TRBJ1-2
D: TRBD1
size: NA
CDR3: CASTRQGALDGYTF
DNA: TGTGCCAGTACTCGACAGGGGGCGCTGGACGGCTACACCTTC

V: TRBV7-9
J: TRBJ1-2
D: NA
size: once
CDR3: CASSLERGNPYGYTF
DNA: TGTGCCAGCAGCTTAGAAAGGGGGAACCCCTATGGCTACACCTTC

V: TRBV6-5
J: TRBJ2-5
D: TRBD2
size: NA
CDR3: CASSSLAGGETQYF
DNA: TGTGCCAGCAGTTCCCTCGCGGGGGGGGAGACCCAGTACTTC

V: TRBV5-1
J: TRBJ2-7
D: NA
size: NA
CDR3: CASSLGQGTRHEQYF
DNA: TGCGCCAGCAGCTTGGGCCAGGGGACGAGACACGAGCAGTACTTC

V: TRBV13
J: TRBJ2-3
D: NA
size: NA
CDR3: CASGDLGASTDTQYF
DNA: TGTGCCAGCGGCGACCTGGGGGCTAGCACAGATACGCAGTATTTT

V: TRBV4-3
J: TRBJ2-7
D: NA
size: NA
CDR3: CASSQDTGGAAYEQYF
DNA: TGCGCCAGCAGCCAAGATACGGGCGGGGCCGCCTACGAGCAGTACTTC

V: TRBV19
J: TRBJ1-1
D: NA
size: NA
CDR3: CASSLGDTLAWDTEAFF
DNA: TGTGCCAGTAGTTTAGGGGACACCTTGGCCTGGGACACTGAAGCTTTCTTT

V: TRBV19
J: TRBJ2-7
D: NA
size: NA
CDR3: CASSRSRDQYEQYF
DNA: TGTGCCAGTAGCCGTTCCCGAGACCAGTACGAGCAGTACTTC

V: TRBV5-6
J: TRBJ1-2
D: NA
size: few
CDR3: CASSIRDTSYYGYTF
DNA: TGTGCCAGCAGCATCCGGGACACCTCCTACTATGGCTACACCTTC

V: TRBV19
J: TRBJ1-2
D: NA
size: NA
CDR3: CASSLAGGSYGYTF
DNA: TGTGCCAGTAGCCTGGCGGGGGGTAGCTATGGCTACACCTTC

V: TRBV7-8
J: TRBJ1-4
D: NA
size: NA
CDR3: CASSLDTGNEKLFF
DNA: TGTGCCAGCAGCTTAGACACCGGGAATGAAAAACTGTTTTTT

V: TRBV30
J: TRBJ1-2
D: NA
size: few
CDR3: CAWSVGFRDGYTF
DNA: TGTGCCTGGAGTGTAGGTTTTAGGGATGGCTACACCTTC

V: TRBV7-8
J: TRBJ1-2
D: TRBD1
size: NA
CDR3: CASSLEQGALGYTF
DNA: TGTGCCAGCAGCTTAGAGCAGGGGGCGCTTGGCTACACCTTC

V: TRBV18
J: TRBJ2-7
D: NA
size: NA
CDR3: CASSPDRLTDEQYF
DNA: TGTGCCAGCTCACCAGACAGGTTAACAGACGAGCAGTACTTC